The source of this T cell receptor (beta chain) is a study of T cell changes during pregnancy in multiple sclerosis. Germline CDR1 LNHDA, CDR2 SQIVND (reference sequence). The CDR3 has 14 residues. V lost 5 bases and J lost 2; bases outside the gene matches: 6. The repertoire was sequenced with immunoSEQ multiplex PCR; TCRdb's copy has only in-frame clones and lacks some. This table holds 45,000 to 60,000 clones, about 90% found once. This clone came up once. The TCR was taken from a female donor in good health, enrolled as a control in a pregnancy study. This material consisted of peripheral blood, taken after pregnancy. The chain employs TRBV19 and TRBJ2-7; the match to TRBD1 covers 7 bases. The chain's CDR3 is CASSVAGTAYEQYF. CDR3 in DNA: TGTGCCAGTAGTGTTGCCGGGACAGCCTACGAGCAGTACTTC.